Listed below are T cell receptor beta chains from one sample, sequenced in a study of blood T cell repertoires in COVID-19. Generated by immunoSEQ multiplex PCR, the TCRdb table keeps only in-frame clones and is missing some. The data contain some 73,000 clones, about nine tenths of them singletons. Sequenced material: peripheral blood. The source is a human donor in a cohort sampled during active COVID-19. Both conserved end residues are part of each CDR3. The D gene is left open where the match is weak. Size is omitted from some rows. Given values are once, few, many or a class for expanded clones.

j_call,v_call,d_call,clone_size,cdr3_nt,cdr3_aa
TRBJ1-5,TRBV2,.,.,TGTGCCAGCAGTGACCCCGTTATTCAGCCCCAGCATTTT,CASSDPVIQPQHF
TRBJ2-1,TRBV5-4,TRBD2,.,TGTGCCAGCAGCTTGCCTGAACTCCTAGCGGGGGTGGGGAATGAGCAGTTCTTC,CASSLPELLAGVGNEQFF
TRBJ1-2,TRBV30,TRBD1,.,TGTGCCTGGAGGGGACAGGGGGACAATGGCTACACCTTC,CAWRGQGDNGYTF
TRBJ1-1,TRBV12-3/TRBV12-4,.,.,TGTGCCAGCACCCCCGGGATAAACACTGAAGCTTTCTTT,CASTPGINTEAFF
TRBJ1-2,TRBV28,TRBD1,.,TGTGCCAGCAGTTTACGCAATACAGGGGCCTATGGCTACACCTTC,CASSLRNTGAYGYTF
TRBJ2-3,TRBV5-4,TRBD2,.,TGTGCCAGCAGCTTGGCCTTCTCCGGGGGGGGAAGCACAGATACGCAGTATTTT,CASSLAFSGGGSTDTQYF
TRBJ2-4,TRBV27,.,.,TGTGCCAGCAGTTTAAGGACGGGGTTAGCCAAAAACATTCAGTACTTC,CASSLRTGLAKNIQYF
TRBJ1-1,TRBV18,TRBD1,.,TGTGCCAGCTCACCTACAGGGGGAACTGAAGCTTTCTTT,CASSPTGGTEAFF
TRBJ2-3,TRBV29-1,.,.,TGCAGCGTCCCTAAGAGCAGGGCAGGAGGCACAGATACGCAGTATTTT,CSVPKSRAGGTDTQYF
TRBJ1-1,TRBV5-1,TRBD1,.,TGCGCCAGCAGCTTAGGGGACAGGGATACCACTGAAGCTTTCTTT,CASSLGDRDTTEAFF
TRBJ2-5,TRBV7-6,.,.,TGTGCCAGCAGCGTAGGACCGAGGTACCAAGAGACCCAGTACTTC,CASSVGPRYQETQYF
TRBJ2-2,TRBV9,.,.,TGTGCCAGCAGCGTAGCTACGGGGGGCGCAACCGGGGAGCTGTTTTTT,CASSVATGGATGELFF
TRBJ1-1,TRBV12-3/TRBV12-4,.,.,TGTGCCAGCAGTTTGGGGGGGAACACTGAAGCTTTCTTT,CASSLGGNTEAFF
TRBJ1-2,TRBV9,.,.,TGTGCCAGCAGCGTAGGACAGGACTTCTATGGCTACACCTTC,CASSVGQDFYGYTF
TRBJ2-2,TRBV5-6,.,.,TGTGCCAGCAGCCCCCCTCTTACGAACACCGGGGAGCTGTTTTTT,CASSPPLTNTGELFF
TRBJ1-4,TRBV19,.,.,TGTGCCAGTACCTCCGTTCGGGACACGATCGGTCGGGAAAAACTGTTTTTT,CASTSVRDTIGREKLFF
TRBJ1-6,TRBV12-5,TRBD1,once,TGTGCTAGTGGTTTGGTCCCGAATGACAGGGTGAGAGGAAATTCACCCCTCCACTTT,CASGLVPNDRVRGNSPLHF
TRBJ1-5,TRBV5-6,TRBD1,.,TGTGCCAGCAGCTCATTCTTGAACAGGGGGCAAAGCAATCAGCCCCAGCATTTT,CASSSFLNRGQSNQPQHF
TRBJ1-1,TRBV9,.,few,TGTGCCAGCAGCGTAGGACAACAGAACACTGAAGCTTTCTTT,CASSVGQQNTEAFF
TRBJ1-6,TRBV2,TRBD1,.,TGTGCCAGCAGGGAAATGGGGACAGCCTTCAATTCACCCCTCCACTTT,CASREMGTAFNSPLHF
TRBJ2-1,TRBV2,TRBD2,.,TGTGCCAGCTCTTCACGAGCGGGGGCCACCTACAATGAGCAGTTCTTC,CASSSRAGATYNEQFF
TRBJ2-5,TRBV3-1/TRBV3-2,.,.,TGTGCCAGCAGCCTGAAGCGGACCCAAGAGACCCAGTACTTC,CASSLKRTQETQYF
TRBJ2-3,TRBV7-2,TRBD2,.,TGTGCCAGCAGCTTAGGGGGACTAGCGAGCGATACGCAGTATTTT,CASSLGGLASDTQYF
TRBJ1-2,TRBV9,.,once,TGTGCCAGCAGCGTAGGCGGGGCCCATGGCTACACCTTC,CASSVGGAHGYTF
TRBJ2-7,TRBV28,.,.,TGTGCCAGCAGCCCCAGGCGGGCCCCGTCCGAGCAGTACTTC,CASSPRRAPSEQYF
TRBJ1-2,TRBV28,TRBD1,.,TGTGCCAGCAGTTTTAGGGGGCAGCAAATCTATGGCTACACCTTC,CASSFRGQQIYGYTF
TRBJ2-3,TRBV2,TRBD1,.,TGTGCCAGCCTAGGACAGGAGATCACAGATACGCAGTATTTT,CASLGQEITDTQYF
TRBJ2-2,TRBV19,TRBD1,.,TGTGCCAGTAGCCGGGGACAGGGGACCGGGGAGCTGTTTTTT,CASSRGQGTGELFF
TRBJ1-5,TRBV6-2/TRBV6-3,TRBD1,.,TGTGCCAGCAGTGGTACAGGGGGCCCGAACAATCAGCCCCAGCATTTT,CASSGTGGPNNQPQHF
TRBJ1-2,TRBV7-8,.,few,TGTGCCAGCAGCTTAATGGAGAATGGGGGCTACACCTTC,CASSLMENGGYTF
TRBJ2-7,TRBV7-9,TRBD1,once,TGTGCCAGCAGCCCTAGGCCAGGGACAGGGCCCTACGAGCAGTACTTC,CASSPRPGTGPYEQYF
TRBJ1-2,TRBV4-3,TRBD1,.,TGCGCCAGCAGCCAAGATCGGACAGGAAACTATGGCTACACCTTC,CASSQDRTGNYGYTF
TRBJ1-2,TRBV5-4,TRBD1,.,TGTGCCAGCAGCTTGGAACAGGGGTTGTTCTATGGCTACACCTTC,CASSLEQGLFYGYTF
TRBJ2-5,TRBV13,.,.,TGTGCCAGCAGCTTAGGGACTAGGAGGTCCCCTCAAGAGACCCAGTACTTC,CASSLGTRRSPQETQYF
TRBJ2-3,TRBV9,TRBD2,.,TGTGCCAGCAGCCTAGCGGGGGGGCGTGGCCCAGATACGCAGTATTTT,CASSLAGGRGPDTQYF
TRBJ2-7,TRBV7-8,.,.,TGTGCCAGCAGCTTAGAGCGGAGCGCTTCCTACGAGCAGTACTTC,CASSLERSASYEQYF
TRBJ1-5,TRBV5-1,TRBD1,.,TGCGCCAGCAGCTTGGCCCCTGGACAGGGCGGCAATCAGCCCCAGCATTTT,CASSLAPGQGGNQPQHF
TRBJ2-7,TRBV6-6,.,few,TGTGCCAGCAGTTCCCAAGAACAGTTCCACTACGAGCAGTACTTC,CASSSQEQFHYEQYF
TRBJ1-4,TRBV28,.,.,TGTGCCAGCAGTCTACCCTTCGGGATTATTAATGAAAAACTGTTTTTT,CASSLPFGIINEKLFF
TRBJ2-5,TRBV29-1,TRBD2,.,TGCAGCGTGGTAGCGGGATCCACGCAAGAGACCCAGTACTTC,CSVVAGSTQETQYF
TRBJ1-3,TRBV28,.,.,TGTGCCAGCAGTTTAGGACAGATCTCTGGAAACACCATATATTTT,CASSLGQISGNTIYF
TRBJ2-7,TRBV6-1,.,.,TGTGCCAGCAGTGAACAAGGGGGTTCCTCCTACGAGCAGTACTTC,CASSEQGGSSYEQYF
TRBJ2-3,TRBV5-1,.,.,TGCGCCAGCAGCCCTGGGACAAATAGAGATACGCAGTATTTT,CASSPGTNRDTQYF
TRBJ2-7,TRBV6-5,TRBD1,once,TGTGCCAGCAGTTTAGGACAGGGAACCCCTCCCTACGAGCAGTACTTC,CASSLGQGTPPYEQYF
TRBJ2-3,TRBV5-1,.,.,TGCGCCAGCAGCTTGCCGGGGAGCACAGATACGCAGTATTTT,CASSLPGSTDTQYF
TRBJ2-5,TRBV2,TRBD2,.,TGTGCCAGCAGTGAAGCGTACCCCGGGACTAGCGGTCAAGAGACCCAGTACTTC,CASSEAYPGTSGQETQYF
TRBJ1-1,TRBV5-1,.,.,TGCGCCAGCAGCTTGAGCGGAGGGGCGGAAATAATGGCTTTCTTT,CASSLSGGAEIMAFF
TRBJ1-2,TRBV5-1,.,.,TGCGCCAGCAGCTTGGGCCGACTGTATGGCTACACCTTC,CASSLGRLYGYTF
TRBJ1-2,TRBV4-1,.,.,TGCGCCAGCAGCCAAGAGCAGGGAGGCTATGGCTACACCTTC,CASSQEQGGYGYTF
TRBJ1-1,TRBV10-3,.,.,TGTGCCATCAGTGAGTCGAGCGGCGCGGGCACTGAAGCTTTCTTT,CAISESSGAGTEAFF
TRBJ2-2,TRBV10-2,TRBD2,.,TGCGCCAGCAGCGGGACTAGGGGAACCGGGGAGCTGTTTTTT,CASSGTRGTGELFF
TRBJ2-7,TRBV6-2/TRBV6-3,.,.,TGTGCCAGCAGTCACGCCGATGTAGCACTGGGCTACGAGCAGTACTTC,CASSHADVALGYEQYF
TRBJ1-1,TRBV27,.,.,TGTGCCAGCAGCCCAGAAGGGGATTACACTGAAGCTTTCTTT,CASSPEGDYTEAFF
TRBJ1-5,TRBV3-1/TRBV3-2,TRBD1,few,TGTGCCAGCAGCCAAGCCAGGGGGAATCAGCCCCAGCATTTT,CASSQARGNQPQHF